These T cell receptor beta chains were read from a single sample in a study of TIL therapy for anti-PD-1-resistant metastatic lung cancer. Profiled with immunoSEQ multiplex PCR; TCRdb holds only in-frame clones, not every one. The sample records under 70,000 clones, roughly 87% being singletons. The material sequenced was blood, taken at baseline. The origin of the receptors is a person aged 25-79 years with non-small cell lung cancer. Each CDR3 is given with its conserved first and last residue. Each record gives: D gene, V gene, clone size, J gene, CDR3 protein, CDR3 DNA. A D gene is named only where the DNA matches it firmly. Clone size is not always given. Where it is, it says once, few, many or a class for expanded clones.

.,TRBV4-1,.,TRBJ1-3,CASSQDPVSGNTIYF,TGCGCCAGCAGCCAAGACCCGGTCTCTGGAAACACCATATATTTT
.,TRBV9,.,TRBJ2-1,CASSGAYVGSYNEQFF,TGTGCCAGCAGCGGAGCCTATGTCGGCTCCTACAATGAGCAGTTCTTC
.,TRBV4-1,.,TRBJ1-4,CASSQGGKLFF,TGCGCCAGCAGCCAAGGGGGAAAACTGTTTTTT
.,TRBV11-2,.,TRBJ2-3,CASSPGGPRDTQYF,TGTGCCAGCAGCCCCGGGGGGCCGCGGGATACGCAGTATTTT
TRBD2,TRBV9,.,TRBJ2-5,CASSGGTSGRISETQYF,TGTGCCAGCAGCGGGGGGACTAGCGGGAGAATTTCAGAGACCCAGTACTTC
TRBD2,TRBV28,.,TRBJ2-5,CASSESGGSKTQYF,TGTGCCAGCAGTGAGTCGGGAGGGAGCAAGACCCAGTACTTC
.,TRBV7-6,.,TRBJ1-5,CASTQVGYPSNQPQHF,TGTGCCAGCACTCAAGTAGGTTACCCTAGCAATCAGCCCCAGCATTTT
.,TRBV4-1,.,TRBJ1-1,CASSQDLWGDRTTEAFF,TGCGCCAGCAGCCAAGATTTGTGGGGGGATAGAACCACTGAAGCTTTCTTT
.,TRBV9,few,TRBJ1-1,CASSVGDNRVNTEAFF,TGTGCCAGCAGCGTAGGTGATAACAGGGTGAACACTGAAGCTTTCTTT
.,TRBV6-5,.,TRBJ1-6,CARTDRTGNSPLHF,TGTGCCAGGACAGACCGGACGGGGAATTCACCCCTCCACTTT
.,TRBV5-1,.,TRBJ2-5,CASSWRAPETQYF,TGCGCCAGCAGCTGGAGGGCCCCAGAGACCCAGTACTTC
.,TRBV11-2,.,TRBJ2-1,CASSFTGGVYNEQFF,TGTGCCAGCAGCTTCACAGGGGGGGTTTACAATGAGCAGTTCTTC
.,TRBV21-1,.,TRBJ2-7,CASSKKVGSGGERENEQYF,TGTGCCAGCAGCAAAAAAGTCGGCTCCGGTGGAGAAAGGGAAAACGAGCAGTACTTC
.,TRBV5-1,.,TRBJ1-1,CASSSDWAWGTEAFF,TGCGCCAGCAGCTCCGACTGGGCCTGGGGCACTGAAGCTTTCTTT
.,TRBV5-6,.,TRBJ1-1,CASSLAGFFMNTEAFF,TGTGCCAGCAGCTTGGCTGGGTTTTTTATGAACACTGAAGCTTTCTTT
.,TRBV7-3,.,TRBJ2-7,CASSRGGGRDEQYF,TGTGCCAGCAGCCGGGGCGGGGGCCGAGACGAGCAGTACTTC
TRBD2,TRBV5-1,.,TRBJ2-1,CASSVSGGAYNEQFF,TGCGCCAGCAGCGTTAGCGGGGGGGCCTACAATGAGCAGTTCTTC
.,TRBV20-1,few,TRBJ1-2,CSAKLSLGYTF,TGCAGTGCTAAATTGTCGTTAGGCTACACCTTC
TRBD2,TRBV2,few,TRBJ2-1,CASLETSGGNEQFF,TGTGCCAGCCTTGAGACTAGCGGGGGCAATGAGCAGTTCTTC
.,TRBV2,.,TRBJ2-5,CASSDGGPWTQYF,TGTGCCAGCAGTGATGGGGGCCCGTGGACCCAGTACTTC
TRBD2,TRBV5-1,.,TRBJ2-5,CASSLAGSHQETQYF,TGCGCCAGCAGCCTAGCGGGATCCCACCAAGAGACCCAGTACTTC
.,TRBV29-1,.,TRBJ2-7,CSVMTYYEQYF,TGCAGCGTTATGACATACTACGAGCAGTACTTC
.,TRBV5-1,.,TRBJ1-2,CASSAGAEVGYTF,TGCGCCAGCAGCGCCGGGGCGGAGGTGGGCTACACCTTC
TRBD2,TRBV6-5,.,TRBJ2-1,CASRGGTSGYNEQFF,TGTGCCAGCAGGGGCGGGACTAGCGGTTACAATGAGCAGTTCTTC
TRBD2,TRBV7-2,.,TRBJ2-7,CASSSTGTMKYEQYF,TGTGCCAGCAGCTCGACCGGGACTATGAAATACGAGCAGTACTTC
TRBD1,TRBV6-5,.,TRBJ1-2,CASTPIGQVAGYTF,TGTGCCAGCACACCAATTGGACAGGTAGCTGGCTACACCTTC
TRBD1,TRBV9,.,TRBJ2-2,CASSVTGTGFTGELFF,TGTGCCAGCAGCGTAACCGGGACAGGTTTTACCGGGGAGCTGTTTTTT
TRBD1,TRBV24-1,.,TRBJ2-3,CATAPSGGNTDTQYF,TGTGCCACCGCTCCTTCAGGGGGCAACACAGATACGCAGTATTTT
.,TRBV29-1,once,TRBJ1-5,CSVTPGATGPQHF,TGCAGCGTTACCCCAGGAGCTACAGGTCCCCAGCATTTT
TRBD2,TRBV9,.,TRBJ2-1,CASSPGTSGGFNEQFF,TGTGCCAGCAGCCCCGGGACTAGCGGGGGATTCAATGAGCAGTTCTTC
.,TRBV2,once,TRBJ2-1,CASSRGARAGSYNEQFF,TGTGCCAGCAGCAGGGGGGCCAGGGCTGGTTCCTACAATGAGCAGTTCTTC
.,TRBV5-1,.,TRBJ1-1,CASSLERDGAEAFF,TGCGCCAGCAGCTTGGAACGAGATGGGGCTGAAGCTTTCTTT
.,TRBV18,.,TRBJ2-3,CASSPPGYPDTQYF,TGTGCCAGCTCACCACCCGGGTACCCAGATACGCAGTATTTT
TRBD2,TRBV4-1,few,TRBJ2-3,CASSQNWASGGQYF,TGCGCCAGCAGCCAAAACTGGGCTAGCGGGGGCCAATATTTT
.,TRBV27,.,TRBJ1-4,CASSLRATNEKLFF,TGTGCCAGCTCTCTTAGGGCAACTAATGAAAAACTGTTTTTT
.,TRBV11-2,.,TRBJ2-1,CASSRSLGNNEQFF,TGTGCCAGCAGCCGCAGCCTAGGAAACAATGAGCAGTTCTTC
.,TRBV3-1/TRBV3-2,.,TRBJ1-3,CASSQGGTGPSSGNTIYF,TGTGCCAGCAGCCAAGGAGGGACTGGACCATCTTCTGGAAACACCATATATTTT
.,TRBV9,.,TRBJ2-1,CASSGNEQFF,TGTGCCAGCAGCGGAAATGAGCAGTTCTTC